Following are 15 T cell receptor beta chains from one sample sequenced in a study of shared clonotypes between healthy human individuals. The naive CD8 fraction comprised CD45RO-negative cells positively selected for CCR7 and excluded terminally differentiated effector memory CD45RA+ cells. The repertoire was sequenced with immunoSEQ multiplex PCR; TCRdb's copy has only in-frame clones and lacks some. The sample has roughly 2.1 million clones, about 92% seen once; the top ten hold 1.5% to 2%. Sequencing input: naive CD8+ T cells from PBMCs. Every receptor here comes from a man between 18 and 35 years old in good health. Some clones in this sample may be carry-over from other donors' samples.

DNA of the CDR3: TGTGCCAGCAGCGGTGGCGGCTCAGGGCAGTTCTTC. Amino acid sequence: CASSGGGSGQFF. The chain recombines TRBV9 with TRBJ2-1, with no clear D. The CDR3 extends over 12 amino acids. CDR1 is SGDLS and CDR2 is YYNGEE in the germline V gene. The V gene lost 3 bases and the J gene lost 12 bases, with 13 bases spanning the gap.

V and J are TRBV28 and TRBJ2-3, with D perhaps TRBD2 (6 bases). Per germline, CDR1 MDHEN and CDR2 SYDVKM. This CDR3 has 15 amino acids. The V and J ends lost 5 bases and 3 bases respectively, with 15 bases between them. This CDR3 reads CASSLPWEETDTQYF. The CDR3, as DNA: TGTGCCAGCAGTCTACCTTGGGAGGAGACAGATACGCAGTATTTT.

The CDR3 DNA reads TGTGCCAGCAGCTTCCCCCCCAGTGTCCTCCTCCACTACGAGCAGTACTTC. It encodes CASSFPPSVLLHYEQYF. This sequence joins TRBV7-9 and TRBJ2-7; no firm D call. Trimming removed 3 bases from V and 3 bases from J, with 21 bases in between. The germline CDR1 and CDR2 sequences are SEHNR and FQNEAQ (reference sequence). The CDR3 consists of 17 residues. The whole variable domain, filled in from reference TRBV7-9 and TRBJ2-7, reads DTGVSQNPRHKITKRGQNVTFRCDPISEHNRLYWYRQTLGQGPEFLTYFQNEAQLEKSRLLSDRFSAERPKGSFSTLEIQRTEQGDSAMYLCASSFPPSVLLHYEQYFGPGTRLTVT.

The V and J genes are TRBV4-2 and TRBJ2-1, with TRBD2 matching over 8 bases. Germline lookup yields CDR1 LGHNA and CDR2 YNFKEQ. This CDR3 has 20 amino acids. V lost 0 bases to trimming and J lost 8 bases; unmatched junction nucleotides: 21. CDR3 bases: TGTGCCAGCAGCCAAGAGTGGGGGTGGAGCGGGAGAACCCCTGGGGATGAGCAGTTCTTC. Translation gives CASSQEWGWSGRTPGDEQFF.

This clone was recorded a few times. CDR3 amino acids: CASSLGQGSSYEQYF. In DNA, the CDR3 is TGTGCCAGCAGCTTAGGACAGGGGAGCTCCTACGAGCAGTACTTC. V gene TRBV13 combines with J gene TRBJ2-7, with TRBD1 matching 7 bases. Germline CDR1 and CDR2: PRHDT and FYEKMQ (reference sequence). Losses at the gene ends were 0 bases for V and 0 bases for J; bases not matched to a gene: 2. The CDR3 loop spans 15 amino acids. The entire variable domain, with the rest obtained from reference TRBV13 and TRBJ2-7, is as follows: AAGVIQSPRHLIKEKRETATLKCYPIPRHDTVYWYQQGPGQDPQFLISFYEKMQSDKGSIPDRFSAQQFSDYHSELNMSSLELGDSALYFCASSLGQGSSYEQYFGPGTRLTVT.

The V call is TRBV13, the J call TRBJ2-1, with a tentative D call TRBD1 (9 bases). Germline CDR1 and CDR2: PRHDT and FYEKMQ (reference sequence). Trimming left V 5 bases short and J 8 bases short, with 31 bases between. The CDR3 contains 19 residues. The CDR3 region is CASSPDRGSLTGGAHEQFF. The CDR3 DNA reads TGTGCCAGCAGCCCGGACAGGGGTTCACTAACGGGAGGGGCCCATGAGCAGTTCTTC.

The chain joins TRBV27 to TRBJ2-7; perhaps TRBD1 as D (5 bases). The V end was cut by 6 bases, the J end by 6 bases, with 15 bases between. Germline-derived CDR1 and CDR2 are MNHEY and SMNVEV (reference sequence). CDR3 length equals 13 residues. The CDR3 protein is CASRSGLLGEQYF. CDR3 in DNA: TGTGCCAGCAGATCAGGGCTTTTGGGCGAGCAGTACTTC.

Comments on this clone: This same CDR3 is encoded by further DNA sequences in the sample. The CDR3 sequence is CASSPRTRDEQYF. The CDR3 region has the DNA TGTGCCAGTAGCCCCCGTACTAGGGACGAGCAGTACTTC. The J gene is TRBJ2-7, the V gene TRBV19, with D tentatively TRBD2 (5 bases). Between the trimmed V and J ends, which lost 6 bases and 5 bases, there was a span of 14 bases. The CDR3 consists of 13 residues. In germline, CDR1 is LNHDA, CDR2 SQIVND (reference sequence).

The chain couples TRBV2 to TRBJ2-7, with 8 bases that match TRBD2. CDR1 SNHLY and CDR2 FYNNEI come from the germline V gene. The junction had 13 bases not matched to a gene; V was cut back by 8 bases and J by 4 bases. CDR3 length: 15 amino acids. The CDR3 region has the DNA TGTGCCAGCGGAGAACCTAGACAGCGGGGGTACGAGCAGTACTTC. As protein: CASGEPRQRGYEQYF. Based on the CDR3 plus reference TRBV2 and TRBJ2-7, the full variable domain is EPEVTQTPSHQVTQMGQEVILRCVPISNHLYFYWYRQILGQKVEFLVSFYNNEISEKSEIFDDQFSVERPDGSNFTLKIRSTKLEDSAMYFCASGEPRQRGYEQYFGPGTRLTVT.

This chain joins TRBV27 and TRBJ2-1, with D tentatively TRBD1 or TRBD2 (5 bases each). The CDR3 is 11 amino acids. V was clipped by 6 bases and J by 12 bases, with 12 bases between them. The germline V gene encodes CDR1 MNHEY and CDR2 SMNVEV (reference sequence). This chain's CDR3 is CASRKMGVQFF. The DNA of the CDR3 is TGTGCCAGCAGGAAGATGGGGGTGCAGTTCTTC.

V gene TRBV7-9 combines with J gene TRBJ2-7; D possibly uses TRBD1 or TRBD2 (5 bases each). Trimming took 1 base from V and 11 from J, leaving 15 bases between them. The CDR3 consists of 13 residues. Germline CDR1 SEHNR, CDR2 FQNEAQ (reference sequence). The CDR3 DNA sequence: TGTGCCAGCAGCTTAGGCTGGGGGAAGGAGGAGTACTTC. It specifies CASSLGWGKEEYF.

The CDR3 DNA reads TGTGCCAGCCAAGGGCGGGAGGGCAATGAGCAGTTCTTC. Protein: CASQGREGNEQFF. The genes are TRBV9 and TRBJ2-1, with 9 bases identical to TRBD2. Trimming removed 7 bases from V and 6 bases from J; junction bases left unmatched: 5. Germline V gene lookup returns CDR1 SGDLS and CDR2 YYNGEE. The CDR3 has 13 amino acids.

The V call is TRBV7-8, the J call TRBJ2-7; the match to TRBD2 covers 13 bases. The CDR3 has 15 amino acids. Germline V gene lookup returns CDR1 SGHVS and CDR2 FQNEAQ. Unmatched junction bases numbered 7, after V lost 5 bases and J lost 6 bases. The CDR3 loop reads CASSTQLAGGGEQYF. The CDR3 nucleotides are TGTGCCAGCAGCACCCAACTAGCGGGGGGGGGCGAGCAGTACTTC.

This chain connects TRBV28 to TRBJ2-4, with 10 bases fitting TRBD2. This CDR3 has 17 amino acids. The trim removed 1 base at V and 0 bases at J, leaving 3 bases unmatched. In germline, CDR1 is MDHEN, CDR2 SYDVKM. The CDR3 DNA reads TGTGCCAGCAGTTTATTTTCTAGCGGGAGAGCCAAAAACATTCAGTACTTC. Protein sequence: CASSLFSSGRAKNIQYF.

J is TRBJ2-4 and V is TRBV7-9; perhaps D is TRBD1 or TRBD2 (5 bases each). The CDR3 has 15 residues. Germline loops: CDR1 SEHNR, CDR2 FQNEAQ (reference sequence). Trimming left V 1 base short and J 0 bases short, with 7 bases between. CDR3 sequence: CASSLEGRAKNIQYF. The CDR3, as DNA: TGTGCCAGCAGCTTAGAGGGGAGAGCCAAAAACATTCAGTACTTC.